This T cell receptor beta chain was identified in a study of early T cells in non-severe SARS-CoV-2 infection. Background on the study: Whole-blood bulk RNA, unsorted, was sequenced, and chains were unpaired.

Study-wide results and caveats: Missing private and CD4 specificities, VDJdb matching favored anti-spike CD8 responses.

Attachment of unique molecular identifiers was made to individual cDNA molecules. TCRdb reprocessed the 5' RACE reads with MiXCR, giving one entry per CDR3 protein. The sample comprises approximately 30,000 distinct CDR3 sequences, 6.6% of which are singletons, and about a third rests with the top ten. This clonotype was seen at least ten times. No antigen is known for it. V lost 4 bases and J lost 3; bases outside the gene matches: 4. In germline, CDR1 is LGHNA, CDR2 YNFKEQ. CDR3 size: 15 residues. The source material was whole blood. The chain joins TRBV4-2 to TRBJ2-7; 12 bases match TRBD2. The TCR comes from an adult who was a healthcare worker with PCR-confirmed SARS-CoV-2 infection or an uninfected control (not recorded which). In DNA, the CDR3 is TGTGCCAGCAGCCCGACTAGCGGGGGCCGCTACGAGCAGTACTTC. Protein sequence: CASSPTSGGRYEQYF.